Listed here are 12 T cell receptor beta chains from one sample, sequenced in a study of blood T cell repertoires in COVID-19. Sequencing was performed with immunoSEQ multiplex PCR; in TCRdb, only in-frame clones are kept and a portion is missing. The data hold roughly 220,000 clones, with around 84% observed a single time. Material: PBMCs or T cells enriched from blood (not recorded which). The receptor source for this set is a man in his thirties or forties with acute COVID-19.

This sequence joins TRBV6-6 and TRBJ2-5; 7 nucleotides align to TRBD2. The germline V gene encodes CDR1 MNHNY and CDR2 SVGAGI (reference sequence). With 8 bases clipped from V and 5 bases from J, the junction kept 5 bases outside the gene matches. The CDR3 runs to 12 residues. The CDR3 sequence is CASSGGPETQYF. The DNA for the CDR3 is TGTGCCAGCTCGGGGGGACCGGAGACCCAGTACTTC.

Here the CDR3 reads CASSLWTGGDGYTF. The CDR3, as DNA: TGTGCCAGCAGCTTATGGACAGGGGGGGATGGCTACACCTTC. The J gene is TRBJ1-2, the V gene TRBV2; TRBD1 agrees at 10 bases. Germline V gene data show CDR1 as SNHLY and CDR2 as FYNNEI. CDR3 size: 14 residues. The V segment lost 6 bases and the J segment 6 bases; nucleotides outside the gene matches: 7.

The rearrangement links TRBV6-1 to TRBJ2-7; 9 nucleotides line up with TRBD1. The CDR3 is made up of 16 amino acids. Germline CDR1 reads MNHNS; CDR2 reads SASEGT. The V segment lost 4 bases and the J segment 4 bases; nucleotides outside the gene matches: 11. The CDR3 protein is CASSVRDRVPGYEQYF. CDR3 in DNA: TGTGCCAGCAGTGTCCGGGACAGGGTGCCTGGGTACGAGCAGTACTTC.

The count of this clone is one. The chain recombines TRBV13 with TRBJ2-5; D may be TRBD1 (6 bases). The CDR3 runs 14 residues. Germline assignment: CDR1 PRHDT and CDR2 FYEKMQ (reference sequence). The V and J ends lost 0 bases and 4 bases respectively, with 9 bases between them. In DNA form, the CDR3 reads TGTGCCAGCAGCTTAGGGACAGGAGGAGAGACCCAGTACTTC. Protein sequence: CASSLGTGGETQYF.

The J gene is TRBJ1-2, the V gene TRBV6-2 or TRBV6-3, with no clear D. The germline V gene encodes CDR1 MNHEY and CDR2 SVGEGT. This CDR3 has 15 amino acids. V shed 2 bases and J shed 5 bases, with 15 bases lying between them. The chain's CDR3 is CASSYTPQVQYGYTF. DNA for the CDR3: TGTGCCAGCAGTTACACTCCGCAAGTCCAATATGGCTACACCTTC.

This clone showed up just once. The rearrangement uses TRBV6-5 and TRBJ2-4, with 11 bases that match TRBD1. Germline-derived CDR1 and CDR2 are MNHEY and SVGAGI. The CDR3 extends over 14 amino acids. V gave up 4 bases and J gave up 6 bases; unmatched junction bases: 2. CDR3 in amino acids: CASSSGQGGNIQYF. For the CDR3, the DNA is TGTGCCAGCAGTTCGGGACAGGGGGGAAACATTCAGTACTTC.

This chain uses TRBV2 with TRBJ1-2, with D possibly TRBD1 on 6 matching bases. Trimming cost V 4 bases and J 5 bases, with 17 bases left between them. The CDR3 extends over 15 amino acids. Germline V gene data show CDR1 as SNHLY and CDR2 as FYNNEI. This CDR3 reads CASSASGATGYGYTF. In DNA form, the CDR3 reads TGTGCCAGCAGTGCCTCAGGGGCAACGGGGTATGGCTACACCTTC.

The CDR3 DNA reads TGCGCCAGCAGTGAGCAGGGTTCGGGTACGCAGTATTTT. This sequence encodes CASSEQGSGTQYF. The V and J genes are TRBV10-2 and TRBJ2-3; D is possibly TRBD1 (5 bases). Germline loops: CDR1 WSHSY, CDR2 SAAADI. This CDR3 region has 13 residues. Trimming took off 2 bases at V and 8 bases at J, with 11 bases between the two ends.

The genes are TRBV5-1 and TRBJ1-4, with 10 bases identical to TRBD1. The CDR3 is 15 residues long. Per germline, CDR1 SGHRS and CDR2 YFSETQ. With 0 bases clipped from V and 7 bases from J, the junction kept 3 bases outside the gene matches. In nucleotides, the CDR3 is TGCGCCAGCAGCTTGGGAGGGACAGGGGTTGAAAAACTGTTTTTT. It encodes CASSLGGTGVEKLFF.

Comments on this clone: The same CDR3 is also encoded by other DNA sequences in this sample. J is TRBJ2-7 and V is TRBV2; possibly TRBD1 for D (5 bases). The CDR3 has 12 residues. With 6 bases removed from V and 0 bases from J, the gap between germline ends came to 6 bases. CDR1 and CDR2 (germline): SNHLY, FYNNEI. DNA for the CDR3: TGTGCCAGCAGGACAGACTCCTACGAGCAGTACTTC. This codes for CASRTDSYEQYF.

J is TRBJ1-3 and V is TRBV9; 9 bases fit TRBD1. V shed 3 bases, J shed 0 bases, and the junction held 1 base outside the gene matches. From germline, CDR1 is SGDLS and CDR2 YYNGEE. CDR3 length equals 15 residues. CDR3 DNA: TGTGCCAGCAGCGACAGGGGGCACTCTGGAAACACCATATATTTT. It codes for CASSDRGHSGNTIYF.

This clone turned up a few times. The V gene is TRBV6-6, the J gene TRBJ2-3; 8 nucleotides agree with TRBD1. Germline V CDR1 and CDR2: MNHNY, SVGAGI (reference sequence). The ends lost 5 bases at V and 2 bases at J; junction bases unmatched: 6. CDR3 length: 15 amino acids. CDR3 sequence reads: CASSPRQGPTDTQYF. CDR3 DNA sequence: TGTGCCAGCAGTCCCCGACAGGGGCCCACAGATACGCAGTATTTT.